Listed below are T cell receptor beta chains from one sample, sequenced in a study of blood T cell repertoires in COVID-19. Method: immunoSEQ multiplex PCR; TCRdb's copy keeps in-frame clones and lacks some. The sample records about 21,000 clones, about four fifths being singletons. Sequenced input: peripheral blood. The receptors derive from a human donor in a cohort sampled during active COVID-19. The CDR3 runs from the conserved cysteine through the conserved F or W. Fields, in order: D gene, J gene, clone size, V gene, CDR3 protein, CDR3 DNA. A D gene is named only where the DNA matches it firmly. The size entry is marked missing in some rows and otherwise reads once, few, many or a size class.

TRBD1 | TRBJ1-5 | NA | TRBV19 | CASSIDRDRGHTSNQPQHF | TGTGCCAGTAGTATAGATCGGGACAGGGGGCATACTAGCAATCAGCCCCAGCATTTT
TRBD1 | TRBJ2-3 | NA | TRBV27 | CASSWAAGGGTDTQYF | TGTGCCAGCAGTTGGGCCGCAGGGGGTGGAACAGATACGCAGTATTTT
NA | TRBJ2-1 | NA | TRBV5-6 | CASSYTLDTYNEQFF | TGTGCCAGCAGCTATACCCTGGACACCTACAATGAGCAGTTCTTC
NA | TRBJ2-5 | NA | TRBV18 | CASSPTGIETQYF | TGTGCCAGCTCACCTACGGGGATCGAGACCCAGTACTTC
NA | TRBJ1-3 | NA | TRBV13 | CASSLYGPGNTIYF | TGTGCCAGCAGCTTATATGGCCCTGGAAACACCATATATTTT
TRBD1 | TRBJ1-5 | NA | TRBV19 | CASSITGQGGEQPQHF | TGTGCCAGTAGTATAACGGGACAGGGAGGAGAACAGCCCCAGCATTTT
NA | TRBJ1-4 | NA | TRBV27 | CATRRGNEKLFF | TGTGCCACCCGCCGGGGTAATGAAAAACTGTTTTTT
TRBD2 | TRBJ2-3 | NA | TRBV7-2 | CASSLQRGGTDTQYF | TGTGCCAGCAGCTTACAGCGGGGGGGAACAGATACGCAGTATTTT
NA | TRBJ1-1 | NA | TRBV21-1 | CASSKALLRLRMNTEAFF | TGTGCCAGCAGCAAAGCTCTCCTTCGTTTGAGAATGAACACTGAAGCTTTCTTT
NA | TRBJ1-1 | once | TRBV29-1 | CSVRLWGGTEAFF | TGCAGCGTTAGGTTATGGGGGGGCACTGAAGCTTTCTTT
NA | TRBJ1-6 | few | TRBV7-2 | CASTAGSNSPLHF | TGTGCCAGTACAGCAGGGTCTAATTCACCCCTCCACTTT